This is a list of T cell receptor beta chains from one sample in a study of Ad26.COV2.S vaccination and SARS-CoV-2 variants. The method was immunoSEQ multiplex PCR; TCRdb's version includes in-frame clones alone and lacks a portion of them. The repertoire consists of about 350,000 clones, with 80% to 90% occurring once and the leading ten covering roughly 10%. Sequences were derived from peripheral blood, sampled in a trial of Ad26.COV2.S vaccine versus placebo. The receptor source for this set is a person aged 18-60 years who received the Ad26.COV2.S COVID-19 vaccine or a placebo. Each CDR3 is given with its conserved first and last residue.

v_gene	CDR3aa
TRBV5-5	CASTLYTDHYGYTF
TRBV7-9	CASSLEPGTEAFF
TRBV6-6	CASSSTEANYGYTF
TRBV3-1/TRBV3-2	CASSQVEGAKNIQYF
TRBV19	CASSKQNTEAFF
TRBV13	CASGRDSTYEQYF
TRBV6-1	CASSALQGYEQYF
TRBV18	CASSPTTDTEAFF
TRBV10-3	CAIGGDAETQYF
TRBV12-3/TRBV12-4	CATVRTSVHEQFF